One sample yielded the 5 T cell receptor beta chains listed below, sequenced in a study of T-cell reconstitution after alpha-beta-depleted transplantation in children (dated by TCRdb to 2016 to 2017). The method was PCR. Sequencing instrument: Illumina HiSeq 2500. To normalize quantification of the TCRbeta repertoire, the TCR libraries were built with molecular barcoding that relied on unique molecular identifiers. The public reads were reanalyzed by TCRdb: fastp trimming at Q25, MiXCR alignment, in-frame beta chains only. Records with the same CDR3 protein are collapsed into one entry carrying the most frequent genes and DNA. The sample records some 190,000 distinct CDR3 sequences, over 8.5% of which are singletons. The ten largest clonotypes hold about 12% of the sample. Per the publication, the treatment or condition label means: allogeneic hematopoietic cell transplantation with graft depleted of TCRalphabeta T cells and CD19 B cells.

The sequencing used PBMCs, collected before TCRalphabeta/CD19-depleted stem cell transplant. Receptors were obtained from a boy aged 2 to 10 with acute myeloid leukemia, due to receive a stem cell transplant.

This clonotype appeared a single time. Since a much larger clone is just one base distant, this may be a read error. Because the CDR3 is missing its conserved closing phenylalanine or tryptophan, this is likely a read error. J is TRBJ1-4 and V is TRBV29-1; TRBD1 might be the D (6 bases). The germline V gene has CDR1 SQVTM and CDR2 ANQGSEA. V was shortened by 7 bases and J by 10 bases, with 13 bases between the two germline ends. The CDR3 totals 11 residues. CDR3 loop: CSGREGVKLFS. CDR3 coding DNA: TGCAGCGGACGAGAGGGGGTAAAACTGTTTTCT.

This clonotype showed up many times. The gene calls are TRBV4-1 and TRBJ1-1, with D perhaps TRBD1 (6 bases). CDR3 length equals 16 residues. In germline, CDR1 is MGHRA, CDR2 YSYEKL. The V gene lost 1 base and the J gene lost 7 bases, with 19 bases spanning the gap. The CDR3 reads CASSQGPGGVMIEAFF. The CDR3 DNA reads TGCGCCAGCAGCCAAGGCCCTGGGGGCGTAATGATTGAAGCTTTCTTT.

The CDR3 sequence: CASSTGSLSSGNTIYF. CDR3 in DNA: TGTGCCAGCTCAACCGGGTCATTGAGCTCTGGAAACACCATATATTTT. The chain has TRBV18 and TRBJ1-3; D unclear. CDR1 and CDR2 (germline): KGHSH, LQKENI. Trimming took off 5 bases at V and 0 bases at J, with 14 bases between the two ends. The CDR3 consists of 16 residues.

This clonotype was seen repeatedly, ten times or more. This CDR3 reads CASSPLPGGNYGYTF. The CDR3 DNA follows: TGTGCCAGCTCACCACTGCCAGGGGGTAACTATGGCTACACCTTC. The chain couples TRBV18 to TRBJ1-2; 7 positions agree with TRBD1. The CDR3 is 15 amino acids. The germline gives CDR1 KGHSH, CDR2 LQKENI. The trim removed 1 base at V and 1 base at J, leaving 3 bases unmatched. Drawing the rest from reference TRBV18 and TRBJ1-2, the complete variable domain is NAGVMQNPRHLVRRRGQEARLRCSPMKGHSHVYWYRQLPEEGLKFMVYLQKENIIDESGMPKERFSAEFPKEGPSILRIQQVVRGDSAAYFCASSPLPGGNYGYTFGSGTRLTVV.

This clonotype was seen at least ten times. The chain joins TRBV4-2 to TRBJ2-3; D is unresolved. This CDR3 comprises 14 residues. Trimming stripped 0 bases from V and 4 bases from J, with 8 bases between. The germline gives CDR1 LGHNA, CDR2 YNFKEQ. CDR3 sequence reads: CASSQDFPPDTQYF. DNA of the CDR3: TGTGCCAGCAGCCAAGATTTTCCCCCAGATACGCAGTATTTT.